What follows are 17 T cell receptor beta chains derived from one specimen sequenced in a study of blood T cell repertoires in COVID-19. Libraries were prepared by immunoSEQ multiplex PCR; TCRdb keeps only in-frame clonotypes and omits some of them. This table has more than 250,000 clones, approximately 90% appearing once. The sequencing sample was made of peripheral blood. Source of these receptors: a man aged 18 to 29 with active or convalescent COVID-19.

This sequence joins TRBV21-1 and TRBJ2-3; TRBD2, as called in the table, went unchecked against the DNA. TRBV21-1 counts as a pseudogene. The CDR3 is 17 amino acids. In DNA, the CDR3 is TGTGCCAGCAGCCCACGTCGGAGCGGGGGGGCCGGAGATACGCAGTATTTT. Protein product: CASSPRRSGGAGDTQYF.

The chain is built from TRBV24-1 and TRBJ2-3, with D perhaps matching TRBD1 (5 bases). Per germline, CDR1 KGHDR and CDR2 SFDVKD. V was clipped by 7 bases and J by 0 bases, with 7 bases between them. This CDR3 is built from 13 residues. Written as DNA, the CDR3 is TGTGCCACCAGAGACAGAAGCACAGATACGCAGTATTTT. Residues: CATRDRSTDTQYF.

CDR3 sequence reads: CASSLVQGKNEKLFF. The CDR3 nucleotides read TGTGCCAGCAGCTTAGTACAGGGAAAAAATGAAAAACTGTTTTTT. J is TRBJ1-4 and V is TRBV7-2; tentatively, D is TRBD1 (6 bases). The length of the CDR3 is 15 residues. Germline assignment: CDR1 SGHTA and CDR2 FQGNSA. Trimming took 1 base from V and 5 from J, leaving 11 bases between them. The entire variable domain, with the rest obtained from reference TRBV7-2 and TRBJ1-4, is as follows: GAGVSQSPSNKVTEKGKDVELRCDPISGHTALYWYRQSLGQGLEFLIYFQGNSAPDKSGLPSDRFSAERTGGSVSTLTIQRTQQEDSAVYLCASSLVQGKNEKLFFGSGTQLSVL.

To note about this clone: Within the sample, other DNA sequences also encode this same CDR3. The rearrangement joins TRBV6-5 to TRBJ1-1; D unclear. The V and J ends lost 6 bases and 4 bases respectively, with 12 bases between them. Germline lookup yields CDR1 MNHEY and CDR2 SVGAGI. This CDR3 is 13 amino acids long. CDR3 region: CASSYGRGTEAFF. Written as DNA, the CDR3 is TGTGCCAGCAGCTACGGCCGGGGCACTGAAGCTTTCTTT.

The V and J genes are TRBV5-5 and TRBJ1-2, with TRBD1 matching over 12 bases. Germline assignment: CDR1 SGHKS and CDR2 YYEKEE (reference sequence). The CDR3 has 15 amino acids. V was pared by 5 bases and J by 4 bases, with 6 bases of the junction left unmatched. The CDR3 bases are TGTGCCAGCAGGGGACAGGGGGCCCCTTCCTATGGCTACACCTTC. Protein product: CASRGQGAPSYGYTF.

The chain joins TRBV5-6 to TRBJ1-3; D is uncertain. Trimming took off 4 bases at V and 0 bases at J, with 14 bases between the two ends. Germline values: CDR1 SGHDT, CDR2 YYEEEE. This CDR3 spans 16 amino acids. The CDR3 coding sequence is TGTGCCAGCAGCCAAATTTACGGTTTCTCTGGAAACACCATATATTTT. Its translation: CASSQIYGFSGNTIYF.

J is TRBJ1-2 and V is TRBV5-1, with unresolved D. Trimming took 0 bases from V and 8 from J, leaving 11 bases between them. From germline, CDR1 is SGHRS and CDR2 YFSETQ. The CDR3 extends over 13 amino acids. CDR3 in DNA: TGCGCCAGCAGCTTGGAAAGGGCTAGCGGCTACACCTTC. This gives the protein CASSLERASGYTF.

The V and J genes are TRBV2 and TRBJ2-5; 10 nucleotides align to TRBD1. This CDR3 has 16 residues. The junction had 7 bases not matched to a gene; V was cut back by 2 bases and J by 4 bases. Germline values: CDR1 SNHLY, CDR2 FYNNEI. The CDR3 DNA reads as TGTGCCAGCAGTGAACAAGGACAGGGGGGAGGAGAGACCCAGTACTTC. Amino acid sequence: CASSEQGQGGGETQYF.

This clone came up a few times. This rearrangement joins TRBV20-1 to TRBJ1-2; D is unresolved. CDR3 length equals 11 residues. Germline V gene lookup returns CDR1 DFQATT and CDR2 SNEGSKA (reference sequence). Trimming removed 5 bases at V and 8 bases at J, with 12 bases between. The DNA of the CDR3 is TGCAGTGCTCCGCGGGGATCGGGCTACACCTTC. Protein sequence: CSAPRGSGYTF.

This clone was counted between two and nine times. The gene calls are TRBV10-2 and TRBJ1-5; D ambiguous. Germline lookup yields CDR1 WSHSY and CDR2 SAAADI. Trimming removed 8 bases from V and 1 base from J, with 18 bases in between. The CDR3 is 16 amino acids. In DNA, the CDR3 is TGCGCCAGCGCGTCGGGAGAGGGTCACAGCAATCAGCCCCAGCATTTT. Its translation: CASASGEGHSNQPQHF.

This rearrangement joins TRBV27 to TRBJ1-2; no definite D call. The CDR3 has 13 residues. CDR1 is MNHEY and CDR2 is SMNVEV in the germline V gene (reference sequence). Trimming stripped 8 bases from V and 0 bases from J, with 10 bases between. CDR3 in amino acids: CASGGLANYGYTF. CDR3 sequence (DNA): TGTGCCAGCGGCGGACTAGCTAACTATGGCTACACCTTC.

CDR3 DNA: TGCGCCAGCAGTAATGGGACTAGCGGGACGTACAATGAGCAGTTCTTC. Its protein is CASSNGTSGTYNEQFF. V usage is TRBV10-1 and J usage is TRBJ2-1; TRBD2 agrees at 13 bases. Germline lookup yields CDR1 WNHNN and CDR2 SYGVQD (reference sequence). This CDR3 spans 16 amino acids. Germline trimming cut 5 bases from V and 4 bases from J; bases unmatched to any gene: 5.

The J gene is TRBJ2-1, the V gene TRBV6-5, with unresolved D. The germline CDR1 and CDR2 sequences are MNHEY and SVGAGI. V was clipped by 6 bases and J by 8 bases, with 5 bases between them. The CDR3 consists of 10 residues. The CDR3 DNA follows: TGTGCCAGCAGGGAGTATGAGCAGTTCTTC. The encoded protein is CASREYEQFF.

CDR3 amino acids: CASSSRERGGDITFF. In nucleotides, the CDR3 is TGCGCCAGCAGCTCGCGAGAGAGAGGGGGCGATATTACTTTCTTT. The chain couples TRBV5-1 to TRBJ1-1; the match to TRBD1 covers 7 bases. This CDR3 is 15 amino acids long. Germline loops: CDR1 SGHRS, CDR2 YFSETQ. The V segment lost 3 bases and the J segment 12 bases; nucleotides outside the gene matches: 17.

This clone was observed a few times. The chain couples TRBV5-5 to TRBJ2-3, with a weak D call TRBD2 (5 bases). Germline CDR1 and CDR2: SGHKS and YYEKEE (reference sequence). The V gene lost 7 bases and the J gene lost 8 bases, with 20 bases spanning the gap. The CDR3 loop spans 14 amino acids. This CDR3 is CASGRGRADGTQYF. The CDR3 DNA follows: TGTGCCAGCGGACGAGGGCGGGCAGACGGTACGCAGTATTTT.

In its sample, this clone was seen once. The chain links TRBV2 to TRBJ2-6; D is undetermined. The CDR3 contains 14 residues. V was trimmed by 6 bases and J by 0 bases, leaving 6 bases between them. Germline V CDR1 and CDR2: SNHLY, FYNNEI. CDR3 residues: CASSADSGANVLTF. The CDR3 DNA reads TGTGCCAGCAGCGCGGACTCTGGGGCCAACGTCCTGACTTTC.

The V gene is TRBV2, the J gene TRBJ1-5; possibly TRBD1 for D (6 bases). The CDR3 runs to 14 residues. Germline-derived CDR1 and CDR2 are SNHLY and FYNNEI. The V and J ends lost 2 bases and 6 bases respectively, with 11 bases between them. The CDR3 bases are TGTGCCAGCAGTGAAATGGGGGCGCGTCAGCCCCAGCATTTT. Translated, it gives CASSEMGARQPQHF.